This entry lists 17 T cell receptor beta chains sequenced from one sample in a study of radiation and T cells in renal cell carcinoma (TCRdb year 2020). The library came from the immunoSEQ multiplex PCR assay. TCRdb limited this immuneACCESS table to in-frame rearrangements with V and J called. A share of clones is missing; checked studies link under half to unresolved V genes, and the rest is unexplained. In all, the sample holds about 130,000 clones, and about four fifths of those were seen once. The ten largest account for roughly 5% of the sample. Reading the label with the study, this specimen's time point is: blood 2 weeks post-SBRT. The treatment or condition label of this sample denotes: 15 Gy SBRT to primary tumor, nephrectomy 4 weeks later. This material consisted of blood, taken from a patient whose treatment included radiotherapy and nephrectomy. These receptors were taken from a man aged 45-65 years with renal cell carcinoma.

The chain combines TRBV6-5 with TRBJ2-7; possible D gene TRBD2, 7 bases. The CDR3 is made up of 16 amino acids. Germline CDR1 and CDR2: MNHEY and SVGAGI. The V end was cut by 2 bases, the J end by 1 base, with 15 bases between. DNA for the CDR3: TGTGCCAGCAGTTACGGGGGGGCTTGGATGTCCTACGAGCAGTACTTC. Amino acid sequence: CASSYGGAWMSYEQYF.

The rearrangement uses TRBV7-6 and TRBJ2-7; TRBD1 might be the D (5 bases). The CDR3 is 15 amino acids. Trimming took off 5 bases at V and 1 base at J, with 15 bases between the two ends. Germline V gene sequence: CDR1 SGHVS, CDR2 FNYEAQ. CDR3 region: CASSPSGAGSYEQYF. The CDR3 bases are TGTGCCAGCAGCCCCAGTGGGGCCGGATCCTACGAGCAGTACTTC.

V and J are TRBV30 and TRBJ2-1; TRBD2 agrees at 8 bases. This CDR3 region has 13 residues. The germline V gene encodes CDR1 GTSNPN and CDR2 SVGIG (reference sequence). The V and J ends lost 8 bases and 8 bases, in that order; junction bases with no gene match: 11. CDR3 DNA sequence: TGTGCCGGCGGGCGGGGGGCTGTCGATGAGCAGTTCTTC. Translated, it gives CAGGRGAVDEQFF.

This rearrangement joins TRBV7-6 to TRBJ1-5, with D possibly matching TRBD1 (5 bases). V was trimmed by 4 bases and J by 5 bases, leaving 9 bases between them. The CDR3 totals 13 residues. Germline V gene sequence: CDR1 SGHVS, CDR2 FNYEAQ. The CDR3 DNA follows: TGTGCCAGCAGCTCGCAACAGGATCAGCCCCAGCATTTT. This sequence encodes CASSSQQDQPQHF.

Here the CDR3 DNA reads TGTGCCAGCTCCGACAGGGGGTTTCTGGTGCAGTACTTC. Translated: CASSDRGFLVQYF. The J gene is TRBJ2-7, the V gene TRBV27, with 9 bases that match TRBD1. The germline V gene encodes CDR1 MNHEY and CDR2 SMNVEV (reference sequence). The trim removed 8 bases at V and 9 bases at J, leaving 11 bases unmatched. The CDR3 length is 13 residues.

Of note for this clone: This may be a read error, as it is one base from a much larger clone. The chain joins TRBV7-9 to TRBJ2-2, with D uncertain. Trimming took 1 base from V and 4 from J, leaving 1 base between them. Germline V gene lookup returns CDR1 SEHNR and CDR2 FQNEAQ (reference sequence). The CDR3 runs 12 residues. The CDR3 sequence is CASSLGTGELFF. As DNA, the CDR3 is TGTGCCAGCAGCTTAGGCACCGGGGAGCTGTTTTTT.

The rearrangement joins TRBV5-4 to TRBJ1-4; 9 bases are a match to TRBD1. The junction had 8 bases not matched to a gene; V was cut back by 3 bases and J by 8 bases. The germline V gene has CDR1 SGHNT and CDR2 YYREEE (reference sequence). The CDR3 extends over 15 amino acids. In nucleotides, the CDR3 is TGTGCCAGCAGCTCGATGACAGGGGGAGAGGAAAAACTGTTTTTT. Residues: CASSSMTGGEEKLFF. The whole variable domain, remainder taken from reference TRBV5-4 and TRBJ1-4, is ETGVTQSPTHLIKTRGQQVTLRCSSQSGHNTVSWYQQALGQGPQFIFQYYREEENGRGNFPPRFSGLQFPNYSSELNVNALELDDSALYLCASSSMTGGEEKLFFGSGTQLSVL.

The V and J genes are TRBV2 and TRBJ1-4; no clear D gene. The CDR3 contains 12 residues. CDR1 SNHLY and CDR2 FYNNEI come from the germline V gene. Deletions cut 2 bases from V and 8 bases from J, with 6 bases between. The CDR3 sequence is CASSEPREKLFF. In nucleotides, the CDR3 is TGTGCCAGCAGTGAACCCCGGGAAAAACTGTTTTTT.

This chain joins TRBV27 and TRBJ2-2, with D possibly TRBD2 on 6 matching bases. Germline V gene data show CDR1 as MNHEY and CDR2 as SMNVEV (reference sequence). The CDR3 has 14 amino acids. V was shortened by 7 bases and J by 4 bases, with 13 bases between the two germline ends. DNA for the CDR3: TGTGCCAGCAAACCACGGGAGAGCACCGGGGAGCTGTTTTTT. Translation gives CASKPRESTGELFF.

This sequence joins TRBV11-3 and TRBJ2-1; D possibly uses TRBD1 or TRBD2 (6 bases each). The V and J ends lost 0 bases and 3 bases respectively, with 18 bases between them. The germline V gene has CDR1 SGHNT and CDR2 YENEEA. The CDR3 loop spans 18 amino acids. CDR3 sequence reads: CASSLEYGGPQLYNEQFF. The CDR3 region has the DNA TGTGCCAGCAGCTTAGAGTATGGGGGGCCCCAACTCTACAATGAGCAGTTCTTC. Supplemented by reference TRBV11-3 and TRBJ2-1, the full variable domain reads EAGVVQSPRYKIIEKKQPVAFWCNPISGHNTLYWYLQNLGQGPELLIRYENEEAVDDSQLPKDRFSAERLKGVDSTLKIQPAELGDSAVYLCASSLEYGGPQLYNEQFFGPGTRLTVL.

V and J are TRBV5-1 and TRBJ2-7, with D perhaps TRBD1 (6 bases). Germline loops: CDR1 SGHRS, CDR2 YFSETQ. The length of the CDR3 is 15 residues. Trimming cost V 0 bases and J 2 bases, with 12 bases left between them. CDR3 residues: CASSLGSGVTYEQYF. The CDR3 DNA is TGCGCCAGCAGCTTGGGGTCAGGGGTAACCTACGAGCAGTACTTC. Using reference TRBV5-1 and TRBJ2-7 for the parts outside the CDR3, the full variable domain is KAGVTQTPRYLIKTRGQQVTLSCSPISGHRSVSWYQQTPGQGLQFLFEYFSETQRNKGNFPGRFSGRQFSNSRSEMNVSTLELGDSALYLCASSLGSGVTYEQYFGPGTRLTVT.

This clone has just a few counts. The chain combines TRBV7-6 with TRBJ1-1; D is ambiguous. The CDR3 runs to 14 residues. Germline lookup yields CDR1 SGHVS and CDR2 FNYEAQ. Trimming left V 1 base short and J 1 base short, with 7 bases between. CDR3 residues: CASSLGRENTEAFF. The CDR3 DNA sequence: TGTGCCAGCAGCTTAGGACGGGAGAACACTGAAGCTTTCTTT.

This clone was observed a single time. The V gene is TRBV7-8, the J gene TRBJ2-5; D ambiguous. CDR1 is SGHVS and CDR2 is FQNEAQ in the germline V gene. Trimming removed 6 bases from V and 5 bases from J, with 10 bases in between. This CDR3 comprises 12 residues. The DNA for the CDR3 is TGTGCCAGCAGACAACGGACGGAGACCCAGTACTTC. Amino acid sequence: CASRQRTETQYF.

The genes are TRBV4-2 and TRBJ1-4; unclear D gene. Germline CDR1 is LGHNA and CDR2 is YNFKEQ. CDR3 length equals 15 residues. Trimming stripped 0 bases from V and 3 bases from J, with 8 bases between. The DNA of the CDR3 is TGTGCCAGCAGCCAAGATTTGGGGTCTAATGAAAAACTGTTTTTT. Its translation: CASSQDLGSNEKLFF.

This clone appeared once. The chain combines TRBV9 with TRBJ2-3, with D perhaps matching TRBD2 (5 bases). From germline, CDR1 is SGDLS and CDR2 YYNGEE. The CDR3 has 13 amino acids. Trimming removed 3 bases from V and 6 bases from J, with 11 bases in between. CDR3 sequence (DNA): TGTGCCAGCAGCGAGGACTTTCCTGATACGCAGTATTTT. Its translation is CASSEDFPDTQYF.

This rearrangement joins TRBV5-4 to TRBJ2-1; a possible D gene is TRBD2 (6 bases). The CDR3 spans 15 residues. V dropped 7 bases and J dropped 4 bases, with 18 bases sitting between them. Germline CDR1 SGHNT, CDR2 YYREEE (reference sequence). CDR3 coding DNA: TGTGCCAGCGCCGTGGCGGGAATATCTTACAATGAGCAGTTCTTC. Translated, it gives CASAVAGISYNEQFF.

The V gene is TRBV9, the J gene TRBJ2-1; 8 nucleotides line up with TRBD2. V shed 0 bases, J shed 9 bases, and the junction held 5 bases outside the gene matches. Germline CDR1 SGDLS, CDR2 YYNGEE. The CDR3 sequence is 14 residues long. The CDR3 sequence is CASSVGGLGGEQFF. In DNA, the CDR3 is TGTGCCAGCAGCGTAGGGGGACTAGGGGGTGAGCAGTTCTTC. The full variable domain, rest sourced from reference TRBV9 and TRBJ2-1, is DSGVTQTPKHLITATGQRVTLRCSPRSGDLSVYWYQQSLDQGLQFLIQYYNGEERAKGNILERFSAQQFPDLHSELNLSSLELGDSALYFCASSVGGLGGEQFFGPGTRLTVL.